This T cell receptor (beta chain) was captured in a study of regulatory T cells in long-lasting Graves disease. Study-wide findings and caveats: Rather than thyroid tissue, only peripheral blood underwent study. Lower TCR diversity was seen in persistent Graves' patients than in newly diagnosed ones. Among samples with persistent disease, TRBV28, TRBJ1-2 and TRBJ2-5 were favored.

This clonotype showed up many times. Antigen: not known. Time point in this sample: newly diagnosed GD, antithyroid drugs for less than 3 months. Researchers made the TCR library from RNA that was extracted from PBMCs. It was an endocrinology department in Xi'an, China, that provided the patients. Sequencing libraries for TCR beta were prepared with iRepertoire HTBI primers and Arm-PCR of CDR3 regions. MiXCR, run by TCRdb on the multiplex PCR reads, gives a single entry per CDR3 protein. Of 300,000 to 450,000 distinct CDR3 sequences in the sample, around a sixth were seen once. CDR1 and CDR2 (germline): SGHAT, FQNNGV. CDR3 length equals 13 residues. The V and J ends lost 1 base and 5 bases respectively, with 8 bases between them.

Sequenced material: peripheral blood mononuclear cells (PBMCs), taken at new diagnosis, from a patient treated with antithyroid drugs. The sequence was obtained from a female donor with Graves disease. The V and J genes are TRBV11-2 and TRBJ2-5; no reliable D call. Here the CDR3 DNA reads TGTGCCAGCAGCTTAGGCTCTTTGGAGACCCAGTACTTC. As protein: CASSLGSLETQYF.